Listed here are 14 T cell receptor beta chains from one sample, sequenced in a study of blood T cell repertoires in COVID-19. Data came from immunoSEQ multiplex PCR; TCRdb stores just in-frame clones and leaves some out. This sample has approximately 150,000 clones, with 65% to 90% found just once. Sequenced input: peripheral blood. These receptors originate from a human donor in a cohort sampled during active COVID-19.

This clone appeared a single time. The rearrangement uses TRBV11-2 and TRBJ2-3; 8 nucleotides match TRBD2. The germline V gene encodes CDR1 SGHAT and CDR2 FQNNGV. The ends lost 5 bases at V and 1 base at J; junction bases unmatched: 11. The CDR3 extends over 17 amino acids. The CDR3 sequence is CASSPRRGALGTDTQYF. The CDR3 coding sequence is TGTGCCAGCAGCCCCCGGCGGGGGGCTCTGGGCACAGATACGCAGTATTTT. Drawing the rest from reference TRBV11-2 and TRBJ2-3, the complete variable domain is EAGVAQSPRYKIIEKRQSVAFWCNPISGHATLYWYQQILGQGPKLLIQFQNNGVVDDSQLPKDRFSAERLKGVDSTLKIQPAKLEDSAVYLCASSPRRGALGTDTQYFGPGTRLTVL.

CDR3 sequence reads: CASSQERGGQPQHF. The CDR3 DNA is TGTGCCAGCAGCCAAGAAAGGGGAGGACAGCCCCAGCATTTT. The chain couples TRBV4-2 to TRBJ1-5, with TRBD1 as a possible D gene (5 bases). Germline V gene sequence: CDR1 LGHNA, CDR2 YNFKEQ. This CDR3 contains 14 residues. Deletions cut 0 bases from V and 7 bases from J, with 10 bases between.

This clone was seen once. V gene TRBV2 combines with J gene TRBJ1-1, with TRBD1 as a possible D gene (6 bases). This CDR3 is built from 15 residues. Germline CDR1 reads SNHLY; CDR2 reads FYNNEI. Deletions cut 2 bases from V and 2 bases from J, with 12 bases between. CDR3 coding DNA: TGTGCCAGCAGTGAAAGGGGGACGACTAACACTGAAGCTTTCTTT. It translates to CASSERGTTNTEAFF.

The chain joins TRBV4-3 to TRBJ2-3, with 8 bases lining up with TRBD2. This CDR3 spans 14 amino acids. The V gene end was trimmed by 6 bases and the J gene end by 3 bases; junction bases not matched to a gene: 5. Germline values: CDR1 LGHNA, CDR2 YSLEER. CDR3: CASSLIAGTDTQYF. The CDR3 region has the DNA TGCGCCAGCAGTTTAATAGCGGGAACAGATACGCAGTATTTT.

The genes are TRBV28 and TRBJ1-3; 8 positions agree with TRBD1. The trim removed 1 base at V and 0 bases at J, leaving 5 bases unmatched. The CDR3 loop spans 17 amino acids. Germline V gene data show CDR1 as MDHEN and CDR2 as SYDVKM. The CDR3 DNA reads TGTGCCAGCAGTTTATATGATGGGACAGGCTCTGGAAACACCATATATTTT. It translates to CASSLYDGTGSGNTIYF.

The V and J genes are TRBV29-1 and TRBJ2-7; tentatively, D is TRBD2 (6 bases). CDR1 is SQVTM and CDR2 is ANQGSEA in the germline V gene. V lost 6 bases to trimming and J lost 0 bases, with 12 bases between them. This CDR3 region has 13 residues. Written as DNA, the CDR3 is TGCAGCGTCGGGACTCCAGACTCCTACGAGCAGTACTTC. Translated: CSVGTPDSYEQYF.

The sample holds one count of this clone. The chain has TRBV6-6 and TRBJ2-7, with 9 bases identical to TRBD1. Losses at the gene ends were 6 bases for V and 4 bases for J; bases not matched to a gene: 10. There are 15 residues in the CDR3. The germline V gene encodes CDR1 MNHNY and CDR2 SVGAGI (reference sequence). The CDR3 spells CASRGTGQRDYEQYF. The CDR3 bases are TGTGCCAGCAGGGGGACAGGGCAAAGGGATTACGAGCAGTACTTC.

This chain uses TRBV5-1 with TRBJ2-2; possible D gene TRBD2, 6 bases. This CDR3 spans 15 amino acids. CDR1 is SGHRS, CDR2 YFSETQ, per germline. V lost 0 bases and J lost 4, with 10 bases in between. This chain's CDR3 is CASSLGDWGTGELFF. The CDR3 DNA reads as TGCGCCAGCAGCTTGGGGGACTGGGGCACCGGGGAGCTGTTTTTT.

The chain links TRBV28 to TRBJ2-4; TRBD1 might be the D (6 bases). The V end lost 5 bases, the J end lost 0 bases, and 11 bases lay between the germline ends. The CDR3 is made up of 15 amino acids. CDR1 and CDR2 (germline): MDHEN, SYDVKM. The CDR3 loop is CASSPTGLAKNIQYF. CDR3 nucleotides: TGTGCCAGCAGTCCCACAGGGTTAGCCAAAAACATTCAGTACTTC. Drawing the rest from reference TRBV28 and TRBJ2-4, the complete variable domain is DVKVTQSSRYLVKRTGEKVFLECVQDMDHENMFWYRQDPGLGLRLIYFSYDVKMKEKGDIPEGYSVSREKKERFSLILESASTNQTSMYLCASSPTGLAKNIQYFGAGTRLSVL.

This chain links TRBV7-6 with TRBJ1-1, with TRBD1 as a possible D gene (6 bases). CDR1 SGHVS and CDR2 FNYEAQ come from the germline V gene. Trimming took 2 bases from V and 0 from J, leaving 10 bases between them. The CDR3 has 15 residues. CDR3 sequence: CASSLPGDLNTEAFF. DNA of the CDR3: TGTGCCAGCAGCTTACCAGGGGACCTGAACACTGAAGCTTTCTTT. Together with reference TRBV7-6 and TRBJ1-1, the CDR3 gives the full variable domain: GAGVSQSPRYKVTKRGQDVALRCDPISGHVSLYWYRQALGQGPEFLTYFNYEAQQDKSGLPNDRFSAERPEGSISTLTIQRTEQRDSAMYRCASSLPGDLNTEAFFGQGTRLTVV.

V gene TRBV9 combines with J gene TRBJ2-7, with 8 bases fitting TRBD1. V was pared by 4 bases and J by 2 bases, with 5 bases of the junction left unmatched. This CDR3 spans 14 amino acids. Germline-derived CDR1 and CDR2 are SGDLS and YYNGEE. CDR3 in amino acids: CASSPTDRAYEQYF. CDR3 in DNA: TGTGCCAGCAGCCCGACGGACAGGGCCTACGAGCAGTACTTC.

This sequence joins TRBV2 and TRBJ1-4, with D possibly TRBD1 on 6 matching bases. The CDR3 sequence is 12 residues long. Germline-derived CDR1 and CDR2 are SNHLY and FYNNEI. V dropped 3 bases and J dropped 11 bases, with 10 bases sitting between them. In DNA form, the CDR3 reads TGTGCCAGCAGTGAGCTGGACAGCAAACTGTTTTTT. Its translation is CASSELDSKLFF.

The chain uses TRBV7-2 and TRBJ2-1; TRBD2 matches at 14 bases. CDR1 and CDR2 (germline): SGHTA, FQGNSA. With 0 bases clipped from V and 5 bases from J, the junction kept 6 bases outside the gene matches. This CDR3 region has 18 residues. The CDR3 coding sequence is TGTGCCAGCAGCTTAGCCCCCGGACTAGCGGGAGGTAACAATGAGCAGTTCTTC. Translation: CASSLAPGLAGGNNEQFF.

This chain connects TRBV9 to TRBJ2-3, with TRBD2 as a possible D gene (6 bases). Deletions cut 4 bases from V and 4 bases from J, with 16 bases between. This CDR3 region has 15 residues. Germline CDR1 reads SGDLS; CDR2 reads YYNGEE. The CDR3 DNA reads TGTGCCAGCAGCCCCGGACGGGGGTTCTCAGATACGCAGTATTTT. It is translated as CASSPGRGFSDTQYF.